These T cell receptor beta chains were read from a single sample in a study of STAT5B mutations in CD4+ large granular lymphocyte leukemia. Clones were sequenced by immunoSEQ multiplex PCR, and TCRdb holds only the in-frame ones, with some missing. Seen here are several thousand clones, roughly three quarters observed once, and the top ten hold 65% to 75%. Sequenced: PBMCs. The receptors were sampled from a woman in her sixties with CD4+ T-cell large granular lymphocyte leukemia. Each CDR3 is given with its conserved first and last residue. A D gene is named only where the DNA matches it firmly.

cdr3_length d_call j_call v_call cdr3_nt cdr3_aa
13 . TRBJ2-7 TRBV2 TGTGCCAGCAGGGGGGATATATCCAGCGAGCAGTACTTC CASRGDISSEQYF
16 . TRBJ1-1 TRBV5-1 TGCGCCAGCAGCAGCTTCCTAACCGGGGAGAACACTGAAGCTTTCTTT CASSSFLTGENTEAFF
16 . TRBJ2-7 TRBV7-8 TGTGCCAGCAGCGCCTACAGGGTCCCGACGGGATACGAGCAGTACTTC CASSAYRVPTGYEQYF
13 TRBD1 TRBJ2-7 TRBV30 TGTGCCTGGAGTATTCGACAGGGCTACGAGCAGTACTTC CAWSIRQGYEQYF
13 TRBD1 TRBJ2-7 TRBV2 TGTGCCAGCCTGACAGGGGACTCCTACGAGCAGTACTTC CASLTGDSYEQYF
16 TRBD1 TRBJ2-2 TRBV7-7 TGTGCCAGCAGCTCCGACAGGGGAGTCATCACCGGGGAGCTGTTTTTT CASSSDRGVITGELFF
15 TRBD1 TRBJ1-5 TRBV30 TGTGCCTGGAGTCAGGGACAGGGTCCCATGGGGCCCCAGCATTTT CAWSQGQGPMGPQHF
16 . TRBJ1-1 TRBV28 TGTGCCAGCAGTCTAATAGGCCTAGGACTGAACACTGAAGCTTTCTTT CASSLIGLGLNTEAFF
18 TRBD2 TRBJ2-3 TRBV4-3 TGCGCCAGCAGCCATGAAAAGATAGCGGGGGGGCCAGGGGATACGCAGTATTTT CASSHEKIAGGPGDTQYF
16 TRBD1 TRBJ1-1 TRBV5-1 TGCGCCAGCAGCTTGGCCCGGACAGGGAGAAACACTGAAGCTTTCTTT CASSLARTGRNTEAFF